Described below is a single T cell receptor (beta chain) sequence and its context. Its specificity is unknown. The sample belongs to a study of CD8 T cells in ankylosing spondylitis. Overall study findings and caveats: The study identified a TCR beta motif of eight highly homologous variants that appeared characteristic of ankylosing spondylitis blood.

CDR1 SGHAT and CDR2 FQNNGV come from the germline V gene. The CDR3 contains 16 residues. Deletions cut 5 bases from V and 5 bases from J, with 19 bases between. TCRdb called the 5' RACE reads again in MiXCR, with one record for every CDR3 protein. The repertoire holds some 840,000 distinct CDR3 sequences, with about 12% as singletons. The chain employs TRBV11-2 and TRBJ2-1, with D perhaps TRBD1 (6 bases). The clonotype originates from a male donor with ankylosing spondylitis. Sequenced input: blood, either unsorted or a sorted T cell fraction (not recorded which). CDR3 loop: CASSTLTGRRHNEQFF. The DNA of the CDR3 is TGTGCCAGCAGCACACTCACAGGGCGCCGACACAATGAGCAGTTCTTC.